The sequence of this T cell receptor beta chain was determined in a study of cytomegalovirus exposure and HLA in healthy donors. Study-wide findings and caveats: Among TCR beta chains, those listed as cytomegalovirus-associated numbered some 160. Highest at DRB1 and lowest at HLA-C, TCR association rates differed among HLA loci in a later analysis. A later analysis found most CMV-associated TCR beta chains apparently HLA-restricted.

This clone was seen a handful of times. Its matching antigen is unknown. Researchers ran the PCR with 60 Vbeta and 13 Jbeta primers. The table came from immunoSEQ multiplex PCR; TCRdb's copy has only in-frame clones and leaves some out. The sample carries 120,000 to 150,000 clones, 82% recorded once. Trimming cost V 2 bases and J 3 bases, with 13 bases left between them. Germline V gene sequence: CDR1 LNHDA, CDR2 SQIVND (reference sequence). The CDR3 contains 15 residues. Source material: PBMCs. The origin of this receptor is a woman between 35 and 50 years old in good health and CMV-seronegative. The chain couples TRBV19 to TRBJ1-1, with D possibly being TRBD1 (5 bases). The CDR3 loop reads CASSIIAGAYTEAFF. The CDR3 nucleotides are TGTGCCAGTAGTATAATTGCTGGGGCTTACACTGAAGCTTTCTTT.